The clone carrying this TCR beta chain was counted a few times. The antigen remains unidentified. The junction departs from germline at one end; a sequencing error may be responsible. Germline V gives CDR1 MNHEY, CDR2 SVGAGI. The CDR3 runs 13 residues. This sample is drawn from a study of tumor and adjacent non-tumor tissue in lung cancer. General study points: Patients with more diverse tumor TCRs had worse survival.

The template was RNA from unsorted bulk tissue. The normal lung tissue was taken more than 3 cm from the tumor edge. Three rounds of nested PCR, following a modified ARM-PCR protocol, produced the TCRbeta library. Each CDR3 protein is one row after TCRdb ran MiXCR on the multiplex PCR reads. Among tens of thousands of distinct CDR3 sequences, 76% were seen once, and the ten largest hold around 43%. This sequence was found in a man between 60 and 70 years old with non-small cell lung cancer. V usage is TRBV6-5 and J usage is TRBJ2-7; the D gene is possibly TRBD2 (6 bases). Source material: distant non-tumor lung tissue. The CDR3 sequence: CASNYGGNHEQHF. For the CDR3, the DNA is TGTGCCAGCAATTACGGGGGAAACCACGAGCAGCACTTC.